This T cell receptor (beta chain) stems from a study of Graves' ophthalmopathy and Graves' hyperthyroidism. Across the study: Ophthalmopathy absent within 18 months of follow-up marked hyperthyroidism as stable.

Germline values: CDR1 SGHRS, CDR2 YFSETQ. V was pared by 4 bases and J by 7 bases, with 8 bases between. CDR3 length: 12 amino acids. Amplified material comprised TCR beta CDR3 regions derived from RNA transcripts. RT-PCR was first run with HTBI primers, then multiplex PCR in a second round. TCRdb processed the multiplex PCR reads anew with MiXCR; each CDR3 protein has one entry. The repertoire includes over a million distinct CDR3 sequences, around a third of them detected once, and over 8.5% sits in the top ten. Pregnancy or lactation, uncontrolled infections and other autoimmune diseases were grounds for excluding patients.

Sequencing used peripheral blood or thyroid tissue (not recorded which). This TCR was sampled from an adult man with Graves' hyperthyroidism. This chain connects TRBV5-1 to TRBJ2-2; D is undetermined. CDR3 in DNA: TGCGCCAGCAGCGCGATCATCGGGGAGCTGTTTTTT. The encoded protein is CASSAIIGELFF.